One TCR beta chain is described in this entry. The target antigen is unknown. This sample was included in a study of shared clonotypes between healthy human individuals. Study results and caveats: Across subsets, estimated richness was generally greater for naive than for memory populations.

The data were produced by immunoSEQ multiplex PCR, yet TCRdb's version contains in-frame clones alone and is incomplete. The sample yields about 2.3 million clones, just under 95% seen once. Germline values: CDR1 DFQATT, CDR2 SNEGSKA (reference sequence). The CDR3 length is 8 residues. V lost 4 bases and J lost 10, with 5 bases in between. The sample taken for sequencing was naive CD4+ T cells from PBMCs. Documented subset: CD45RA+ positively selected. The clonotype comes from a young man in good health. Some clones in this sample may be carry-over from other donors' samples. The J gene is TRBJ2-7, the V gene TRBV20-1; the D is unclear. The CDR3 nucleotides are TGCAGTGCTACTGGACAGTACTTC. Translated, it gives CSATGQYF.